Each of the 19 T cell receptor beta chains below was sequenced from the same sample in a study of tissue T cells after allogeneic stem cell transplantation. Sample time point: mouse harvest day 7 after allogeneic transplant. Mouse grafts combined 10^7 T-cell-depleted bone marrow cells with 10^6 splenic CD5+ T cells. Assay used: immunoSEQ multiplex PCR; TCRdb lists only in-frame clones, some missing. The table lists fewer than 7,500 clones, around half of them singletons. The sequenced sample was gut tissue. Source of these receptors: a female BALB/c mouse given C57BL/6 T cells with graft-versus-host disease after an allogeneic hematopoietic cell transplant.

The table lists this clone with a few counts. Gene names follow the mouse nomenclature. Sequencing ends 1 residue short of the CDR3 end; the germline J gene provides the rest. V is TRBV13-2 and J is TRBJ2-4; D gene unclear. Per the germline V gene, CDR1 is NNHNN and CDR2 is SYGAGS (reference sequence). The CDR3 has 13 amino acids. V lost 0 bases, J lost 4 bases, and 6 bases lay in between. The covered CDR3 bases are TGTGCCAGCGGTGATGGGGCAGAAAACACCTTGTAC. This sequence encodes CASGDGAENTLY. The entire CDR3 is CASGDGAENTLYF.

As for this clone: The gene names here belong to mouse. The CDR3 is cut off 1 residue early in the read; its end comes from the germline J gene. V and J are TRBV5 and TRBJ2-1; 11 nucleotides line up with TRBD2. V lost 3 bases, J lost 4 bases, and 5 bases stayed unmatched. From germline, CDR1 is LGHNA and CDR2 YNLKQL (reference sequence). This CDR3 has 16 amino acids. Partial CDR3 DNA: TGTGCCAGCAGCCATTACCGGGACTGGGGGTATGCTGAGCAGTTC. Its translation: CASSHYRDWGYAEQF. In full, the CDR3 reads CASSHYRDWGYAEQFF.

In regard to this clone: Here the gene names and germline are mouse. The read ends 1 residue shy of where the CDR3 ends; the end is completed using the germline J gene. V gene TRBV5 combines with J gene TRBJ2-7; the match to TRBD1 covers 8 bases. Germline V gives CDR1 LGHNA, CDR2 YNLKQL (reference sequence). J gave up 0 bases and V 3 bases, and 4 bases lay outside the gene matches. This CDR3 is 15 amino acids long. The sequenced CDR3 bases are TGTGCCAGCAGCCAGCAGGGGGCTAGCTCCTATGAACAGTAC. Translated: CASSQQGASSYEQY. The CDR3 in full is CASSQQGASSYEQYF.

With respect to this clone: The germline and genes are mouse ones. CDR3 protein: CASSLDWGEQFF. The CDR3 DNA, read in part, is TGTGCCAGCAGTCTGGACTGGGGGGAACAGTTC. This sequence joins TRBV26 and TRBJ2-1; 10 bases are a match to TRBD2. The read stops 1 residue short of the end of the CDR3; the missing end is completed from the germline J gene. J gave up 13 bases and V 2 bases, and 2 bases lay outside the gene matches. The length of the CDR3 is 12 residues. The V gene's germline CDR1 is KGHPV and CDR2 FQNQEV (reference sequence).

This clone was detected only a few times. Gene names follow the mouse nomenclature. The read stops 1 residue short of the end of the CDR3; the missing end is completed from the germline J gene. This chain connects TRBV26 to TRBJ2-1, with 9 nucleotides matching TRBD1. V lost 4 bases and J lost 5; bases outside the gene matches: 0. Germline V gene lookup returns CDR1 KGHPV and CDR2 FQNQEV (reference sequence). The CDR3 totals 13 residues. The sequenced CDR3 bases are TGTGCCAGCAGTCGGGACAGGGATGCTGAGCAGTTC. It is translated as CASSRDRDAEQF. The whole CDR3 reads CASSRDRDAEQFF.

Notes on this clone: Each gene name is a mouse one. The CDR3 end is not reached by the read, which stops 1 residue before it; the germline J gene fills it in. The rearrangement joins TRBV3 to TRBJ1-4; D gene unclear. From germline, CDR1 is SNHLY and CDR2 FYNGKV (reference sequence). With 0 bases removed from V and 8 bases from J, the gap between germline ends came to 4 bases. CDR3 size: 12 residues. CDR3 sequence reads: CASSLAGERLFF. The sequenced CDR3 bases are TGTGCCAGCAGCTTAGCGGGGGAAAGATTATTT.

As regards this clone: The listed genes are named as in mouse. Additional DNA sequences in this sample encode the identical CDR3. The CDR3 spells CASGPGQNTEVFF. The part of the CDR3 DNA that was read is TGTGCCAGCGGGCCGGGACAAAACACAGAAGTCTTC. The chain recombines TRBV13-2 with TRBJ1-1; tentatively, D is TRBD1 (6 bases). The CDR3 end falls 1 residue outside the read, so it is completed with the germline J gene. The CDR3 spans 13 residues. Per germline, CDR1 NNHNN and CDR2 SYGAGS (reference sequence). V was trimmed by 5 bases and J by 1 base, leaving 9 bases between them.

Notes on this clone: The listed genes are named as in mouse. The CDR3 protein is CASDGQGAETLYF. The sequenced part of the CDR3 DNA is TGTGCCAGCGATGGACAGGGAGCAGAAACGCTGTAT. The chain recombines TRBV13-3 with TRBJ2-3; 8 bases match TRBD1. The missing CDR3 end, 1 residue past where the read stops, is filled in from the germline J gene. Trimming at V came to 7 bases and at J to 3 bases, leaving 4 bases not matched to a gene. Per the germline V gene, CDR1 is NNHDY and CDR2 is SYVADS. The CDR3 is 13 amino acids.

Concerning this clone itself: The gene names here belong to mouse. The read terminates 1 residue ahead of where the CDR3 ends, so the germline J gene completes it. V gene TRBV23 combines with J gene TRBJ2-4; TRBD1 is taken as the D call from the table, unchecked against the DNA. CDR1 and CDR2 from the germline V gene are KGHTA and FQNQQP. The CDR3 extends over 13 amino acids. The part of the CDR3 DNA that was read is TGCTCCAGCAGTCAGCAGGGTCAAAACACCTTGTAC. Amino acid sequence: CSSSQQGQNTLY. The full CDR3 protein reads CSSSQQGQNTLYF. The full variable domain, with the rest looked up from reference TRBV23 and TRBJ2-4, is DAAVTQKPRYLIKMKGQEAEMKCIPEKGHTAVFWYQQKQSKELKFLIYFQNQQPLDQIDMVKERFSAVCPSSSLCSLGIRTCEAEDSALYLCSSSQQGQNTLYFGAGTRLSVL.

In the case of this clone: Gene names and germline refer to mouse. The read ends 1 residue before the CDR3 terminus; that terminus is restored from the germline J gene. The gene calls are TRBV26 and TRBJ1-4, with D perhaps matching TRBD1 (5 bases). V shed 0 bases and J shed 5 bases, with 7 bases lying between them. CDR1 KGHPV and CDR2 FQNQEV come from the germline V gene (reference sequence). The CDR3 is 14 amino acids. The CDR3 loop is CASSLSQGNERLFF. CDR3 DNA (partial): TGTGCCAGCAGTCTGTCTCAGGGAAACGAAAGATTATTT.

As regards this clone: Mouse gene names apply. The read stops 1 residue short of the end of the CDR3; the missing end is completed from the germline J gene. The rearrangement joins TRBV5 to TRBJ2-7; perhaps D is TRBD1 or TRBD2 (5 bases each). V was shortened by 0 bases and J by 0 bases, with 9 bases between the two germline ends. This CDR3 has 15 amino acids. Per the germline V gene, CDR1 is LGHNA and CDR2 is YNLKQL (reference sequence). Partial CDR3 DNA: TGTGCCAGCAGCCAAGACGGGGCAAGCTCCTATGAACAGTAC. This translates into CASSQDGASSYEQY. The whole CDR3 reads CASSQDGASSYEQYF.

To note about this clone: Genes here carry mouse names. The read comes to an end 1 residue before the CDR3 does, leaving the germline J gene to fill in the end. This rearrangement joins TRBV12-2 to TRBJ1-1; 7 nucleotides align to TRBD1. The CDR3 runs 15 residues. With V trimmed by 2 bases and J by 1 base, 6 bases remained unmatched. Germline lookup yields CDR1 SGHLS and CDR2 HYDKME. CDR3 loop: CASSPGQAINTEVFF. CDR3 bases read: TGTGCCAGCTCTCCAGGACAGGCCATAAACACAGAAGTCTTC.

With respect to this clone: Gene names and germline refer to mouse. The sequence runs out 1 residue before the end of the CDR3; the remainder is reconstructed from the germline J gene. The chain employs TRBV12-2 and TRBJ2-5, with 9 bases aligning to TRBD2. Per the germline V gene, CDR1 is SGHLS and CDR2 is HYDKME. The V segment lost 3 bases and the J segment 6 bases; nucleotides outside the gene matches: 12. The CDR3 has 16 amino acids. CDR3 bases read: TGTGCCAGCTCTGGGGACAGACGCTGGGGGGGGGACACCCAGTAC. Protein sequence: CASSGDRRWGGDTQY. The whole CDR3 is CASSGDRRWGGDTQYF.

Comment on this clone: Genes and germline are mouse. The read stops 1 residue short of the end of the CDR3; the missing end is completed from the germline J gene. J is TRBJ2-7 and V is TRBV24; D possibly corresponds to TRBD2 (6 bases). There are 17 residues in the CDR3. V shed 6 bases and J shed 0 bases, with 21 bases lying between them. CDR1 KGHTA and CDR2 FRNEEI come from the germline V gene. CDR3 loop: CASRLTLGHRSSYEQYF. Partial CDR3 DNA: TGTGCCAGCAGGCTGACCCTGGGGCACAGGAGCTCCTATGAACAGTAC.

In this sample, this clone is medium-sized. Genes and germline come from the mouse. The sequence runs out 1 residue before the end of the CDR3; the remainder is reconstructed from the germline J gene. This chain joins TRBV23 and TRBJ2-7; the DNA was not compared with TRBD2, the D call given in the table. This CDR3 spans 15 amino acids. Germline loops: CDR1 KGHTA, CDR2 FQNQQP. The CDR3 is CSSSQAWGGAYEQYF. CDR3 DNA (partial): TGCTCCAGCAGTCAAGCCTGGGGGGGCGCCTATGAACAGTAC.

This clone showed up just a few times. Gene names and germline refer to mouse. The covered CDR3 bases are TGTGCCAGCAGTGATGCTAGTCAAAACACCTTGTAC. It translates to CASSDASQNTLY. The complete CDR3 protein is CASSDASQNTLYF. The chain links TRBV13-1 to TRBJ2-4; no reliable D call. Coverage ceases 1 residue before the CDR3 finishes, and the germline J gene fills in the end. V was cut by 0 bases and J by 0 bases, with 2 bases left in between. The CDR3 consists of 13 residues. CDR1 NSHNY and CDR2 SYGAGN come from the germline V gene.

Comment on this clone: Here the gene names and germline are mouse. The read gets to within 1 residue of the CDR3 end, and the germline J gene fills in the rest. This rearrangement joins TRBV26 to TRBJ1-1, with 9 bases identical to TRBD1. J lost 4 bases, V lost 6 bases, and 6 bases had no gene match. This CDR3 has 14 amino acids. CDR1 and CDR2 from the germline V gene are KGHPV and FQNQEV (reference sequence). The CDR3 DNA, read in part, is TGTGCCAGCAGCCCCGGGACAGGGTCCACAGAAGTCTTC. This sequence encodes CASSPGTGSTEVF. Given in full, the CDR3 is CASSPGTGSTEVFF.

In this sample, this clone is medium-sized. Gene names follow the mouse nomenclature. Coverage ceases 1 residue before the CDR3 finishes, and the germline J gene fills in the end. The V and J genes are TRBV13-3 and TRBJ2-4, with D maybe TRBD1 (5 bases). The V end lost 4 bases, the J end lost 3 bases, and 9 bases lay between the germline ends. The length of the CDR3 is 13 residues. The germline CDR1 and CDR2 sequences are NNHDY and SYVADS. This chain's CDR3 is CASSQGEQNTLYF. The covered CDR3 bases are TGTGCCAGCAGTCAGGGTGAACAAAACACCTTGTAC.

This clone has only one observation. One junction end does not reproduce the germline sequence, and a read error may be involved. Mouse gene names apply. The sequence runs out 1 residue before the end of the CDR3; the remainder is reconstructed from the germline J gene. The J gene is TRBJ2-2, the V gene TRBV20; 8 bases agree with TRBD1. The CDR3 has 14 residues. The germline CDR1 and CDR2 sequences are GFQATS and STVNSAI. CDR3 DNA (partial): TGTGGTGCTGGGGACAGGCCAAACACCGGGCAGCTCTAC. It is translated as CGAGDRPNTGQLY. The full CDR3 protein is CGAGDRPNTGQLYF.